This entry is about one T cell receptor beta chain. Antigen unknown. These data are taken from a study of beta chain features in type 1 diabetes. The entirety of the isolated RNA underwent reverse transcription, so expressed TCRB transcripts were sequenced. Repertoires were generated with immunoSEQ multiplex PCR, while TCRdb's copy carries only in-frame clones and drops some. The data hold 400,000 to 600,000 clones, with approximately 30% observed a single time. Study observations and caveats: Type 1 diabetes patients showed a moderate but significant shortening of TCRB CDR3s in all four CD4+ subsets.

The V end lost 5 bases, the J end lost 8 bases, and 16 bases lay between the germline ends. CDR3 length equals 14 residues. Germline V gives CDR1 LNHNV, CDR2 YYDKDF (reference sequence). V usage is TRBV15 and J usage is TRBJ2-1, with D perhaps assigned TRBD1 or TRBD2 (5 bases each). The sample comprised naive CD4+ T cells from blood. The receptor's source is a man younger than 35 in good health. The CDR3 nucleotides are TGTGCCACCAGCTGGACTCCCCTAGGGGATGAGCAGTTCTTC. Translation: CATSWTPLGDEQFF.